This T cell receptor beta chain was sequenced during a study of blood T cell repertoires in COVID-19. Study-wide context: There were acute and convalescent COVID-19 samples, and they came from the United States, Italy and Spain. PBMCs, B-cell-depleted T cells, or T cells provided the cDNA or gDNA that made up the material.

The Seattle site enrolled patients during active infection and followed them longitudinally. Deletions cut 0 bases from V and 5 bases from J, with 20 bases between. This CDR3 comprises 17 residues. The germline CDR1 and CDR2 sequences are SGHRS and YFSETQ. Authors' analysis steps: Reference gene primer amplification yielded estimated nucleated cell counts. Profiled with immunoSEQ multiplex PCR; TCRdb holds only in-frame clones, not every one. That table furnishes V, J and clone size, whereas the DNA furnished D and trimming. The repertoire holds around 210,000 clones, 65% to 90% seen once, with roughly 5% in the top ten.

This receptor was taken from a man in his fifties or sixties with COVID-19, enrolled during active disease. V is TRBV5-1 and J is TRBJ1-2; D is undetermined. The sequenced sample was peripheral blood. The CDR3: CASSLGGMVTMEYGYTF. The CDR3 nucleotides are TGCGCCAGCAGCTTGGGTGGTATGGTGACTATGGAATATGGCTACACCTTC.